Below, one TCR beta chain is given with its context. Its antigen remains unidentified. One base away lies a much larger clone, so this may be a sequencing read error. The data stem from a study of regulatory T cells in long-lasting Graves disease. For TCR beta, libraries came from iRepertoire HTBI primers and Arm-PCR of CDR3 regions. TCRdb re-called the multiplex PCR reads with MiXCR, one entry per CDR3 protein. Of roughly 350,000 distinct CDR3 sequences in the sample, under 20% are singletons; the top ten hold roughly a fifth. The ends were cut back, 1 base at V and 3 bases at J, with 16 bases in the middle. Germline values: CDR1 SQVTM, CDR2 ANQGSEA. The CDR3 consists of 16 residues. General study results and limits: Having few samples may have compromised the accuracy.

Described time point: newly diagnosed GD, antithyroid drugs for less than 3 months. Extracted RNA from PBMCs served as the source of the TCR library. It was American Thyroid Association guidelines that determined Graves' disease diagnosis. These data were also reused for a study on T cells in Graves' hyperthyroidism and ophthalmopathy. That source notes: It was considered stable Graves' hyperthyroidism when ophthalmopathy did not progress within 18 months. First-round RT-PCR of the TCR CDR3 relied on the HTBI primer set.

Source: peripheral blood mononuclear cells (PBMCs), taken at new diagnosis, from a patient treated with antithyroid drugs. This chain connects TRBV29-1 to TRBJ2-4; D is perhaps TRBD1 or TRBD2 (7 bases each). This sequence was found in a woman aged 18-35 years with Graves disease. The CDR3 DNA sequence: TGCAGCGTTGAAGGGTGGCAGGGGGGGAGCAAAAACATTCAGTACTTC. This translates into CSVEGWQGGSKNIQYF.